These 25 T cell receptor beta chains were all obtained from the same sample, sequenced in a study of read filtering for tumor transcriptome and immune sequencing. The library was built from roughly 400 ng RNA with molecular barcoded adaptors for alpha/delta and beta/gamma chains. TCRdb fed the reads into MiXCR, producing one record per CDR3 protein. The sample lists 85,000 to 100,000 distinct CDR3 sequences; roughly 21% were seen once. The sample consisted of a population of CD138-negative cells sorted from bone marrow. These TCRs come from a donor at least 40 years old with multiple myeloma.

This clonotype has a count of ten or more. The V and J genes are TRBV20-1 and TRBJ2-6; tentative D call: TRBD1 (6 bases). Germline-derived CDR1 and CDR2 are DFQATT and SNEGSKA (reference sequence). This CDR3 has 15 amino acids. Trimming cost V 7 bases and J 0 bases, with 13 bases left between them. The CDR3 here is CSVRGRGSGANVLTF. The CDR3 coding sequence is TGCAGTGTCAGGGGCAGGGGCTCTGGGGCCAACGTCCTGACTTTC.

This clonotype was detected only a few times. The chain couples TRBV28 to TRBJ2-7, with TRBD2 as a possible D gene (7 bases). CDR1 is MDHEN, CDR2 SYDVKM, per germline. The CDR3 consists of 13 residues. The V end was cut by 6 bases, the J end by 5 bases, with 14 bases between. CDR3 nucleotides: TGTGCCAGCAGACCCGCGGGGGCGGACGAGCAGTACTTC. Protein sequence: CASRPAGADEQYF. The full variable domain, rest sourced from reference TRBV28 and TRBJ2-7, is DVKVTQSSRYLVKRTGEKVFLECVQDMDHENMFWYRQDPGLGLRLIYFSYDVKMKEKGDIPEGYSVSREKKERFSLILESASTNQTSMYLCASRPAGADEQYFGPGTRLTVT.

Remarks on this clonotype: One base away lies a much larger clone, so this may be a sequencing read error. Likely a read error: the CDR3 ends without its conserved phenylalanine or tryptophan. CDR3 sequence (DNA): TGTGCCAGCAGCTTACCAGGCCCGACCTACGAGCAGTACTGC. This codes for CASSLPGPTYEQYC. The gene calls are TRBV7-9 and TRBJ2-7, with D hard to call. V gave up 2 bases and J gave up 2 bases, with 10 bases separating them. The germline gives CDR1 SEHNR, CDR2 FQNEAQ (reference sequence). The CDR3 sequence is 14 residues long.

A few counts support this clonotype. The genes are TRBV6-2 or TRBV6-3 and TRBJ2-5, with D perhaps matching TRBD2 (5 bases). The length of the CDR3 is 11 residues. Per germline, CDR1 MNHEY and CDR2 SVGEGT. With 6 bases removed from V and 5 bases from J, the gap between germline ends came to 7 bases. For the CDR3, the DNA is TGTGCCAGCAGGAGGGAGGAGACCCAGTACTTC. Translation gives CASRREETQYF.

This chain uses TRBV5-1 with TRBJ2-7, with 9 bases fitting TRBD1. J lost 6 bases, V lost 4 bases, and 11 bases had no gene match. The CDR3 is 15 residues long. The germline V gene has CDR1 SGHRS and CDR2 YFSETQ. CDR3 nucleotide sequence: TGCGCCAGCAGCCCCTGGACGGGACAGGGTCGCGAGCAGTACTTC. Protein: CASSPWTGQGREQYF.

A note on this clonotype: A much larger clone is a single base away; this may be a read error. The J gene is TRBJ2-3, the V gene TRBV5-1, with 12 bases identical to TRBD2. CDR1 is SGHRS and CDR2 is YFSETQ in the germline V gene. Unmatched junction bases numbered 8, after V lost 7 bases and J lost 2 bases. This CDR3 spans 16 amino acids. The DNA of the CDR3 is TGCGCCAGCGGCTCACTAGCGGGGGGACTCACAGATACGCAGTATTTT. Its translation is CASGSLAGGLTDTQYF.

This clonotype was observed many times. V usage is TRBV5-1 and J usage is TRBJ1-1; 11 nucleotides line up with TRBD1. This CDR3 is built from 16 residues. Germline CDR1 and CDR2: SGHRS and YFSETQ. V lost 4 bases to trimming and J lost 4 bases; unmatched junction nucleotides: 9. CDR3 bases: TGCGCCAGCAGCCCATGGACAGGGGGCACACTCACTGAAGCTTTCTTT. This encodes CASSPWTGGTLTEAFF.

This clonotype was seen ten or more times. The rearrangement uses TRBV28 and TRBJ2-7, with 7 bases fitting TRBD1. In germline, CDR1 is MDHEN, CDR2 SYDVKM. Trimming cost V 5 bases and J 3 bases; bases outside gene matches: 4. The CDR3 length is 13 residues. CDR3 residues: CASSPGGFYEQYF. CDR3 nucleotide sequence: TGTGCCAGCAGTCCAGGGGGTTTCTACGAGCAGTACTTC. Drawing the rest from reference TRBV28 and TRBJ2-7, the complete variable domain is DVKVTQSSRYLVKRTGEKVFLECVQDMDHENMFWYRQDPGLGLRLIYFSYDVKMKEKGDIPEGYSVSREKKERFSLILESASTNQTSMYLCASSPGGFYEQYFGPGTRLTVT.

This clonotype was seen repeatedly, ten times or more. The gene calls are TRBV5-1 and TRBJ2-7, with D possibly matching TRBD1 (6 bases). With 0 bases removed from V and 2 bases from J, the gap between germline ends came to 6 bases. CDR1 SGHRS and CDR2 YFSETQ come from the germline V gene. This CDR3 is 13 amino acids long. CDR3 bases: TGCGCCAGCAGCTTGGACAGGGCCTACGAGCAGTACTTC. Protein: CASSLDRAYEQYF. The variable domain in full, completed from reference TRBV5-1 and TRBJ2-7, reads KAGVTQTPRYLIKTRGQQVTLSCSPISGHRSVSWYQQTPGQGLQFLFEYFSETQRNKGNFPGRFSGRQFSNSRSEMNVSTLELGDSALYLCASSLDRAYEQYFGPGTRLTVT.

The sample holds many counts of this clonotype. The rearrangement joins TRBV20-1 to TRBJ2-7; 7 nucleotides align to TRBD1. Per the germline V gene, CDR1 is DFQATT and CDR2 is SNEGSKA (reference sequence). The CDR3 has 14 residues. V lost 2 bases, J lost 4 bases, and 8 bases stayed unmatched. CDR3 nucleotides: TGCAGTGCTAGAAGGCCAGGGGGTAAATACGAGCAGTACTTC. This encodes CSARRPGGKYEQYF.

Ten or more counts support this clonotype. The V call is TRBV9, the J call TRBJ2-7; 7 bases agree with TRBD1. The CDR3 loop spans 15 amino acids. V shed 1 base and J 2 bases; nucleotides not matched to a gene: 6. The germline CDR1 and CDR2 sequences are SGDLS and YYNGEE. This CDR3 is CASSVRQGPTYEQYF. CDR3 nucleotides: TGTGCCAGCAGCGTAAGACAGGGCCCGACCTACGAGCAGTACTTC.

About this clonotype: A junction end diverges from the germline sequence, so it may reflect a read error. The rearrangement uses TRBV20-1 and TRBJ2-3; TRBD2 agrees at 9 bases. Germline lookup yields CDR1 DFQATT and CDR2 SNEGSKA (reference sequence). The CDR3 is made up of 14 amino acids. DNA of the CDR3: TGCAATGCTAGAGAGGTAGCGGGGGTAGGTACGCAGTATTTT. It specifies CNAREVAGVGTQYF.

This clonotype came up many times. The rearrangement joins TRBV11-2 to TRBJ1-5; perhaps TRBD1 as D (5 bases). V lost 5 bases, J lost 9 bases, and 11 bases lay in between. Germline CDR1 is SGHAT and CDR2 is FQNNGV. The CDR3 is 12 amino acids. CDR3 region: CASSLGLGPQHF. CDR3 DNA sequence: TGTGCCAGCAGCCTGGGGCTAGGGCCCCAGCATTTT.

In its sample, this clonotype was seen many times. The chain combines TRBV28 with TRBJ2-5; D might be TRBD2 (7 bases). Trimming removed 4 bases at V and 5 bases at J, with 17 bases between. CDR3 size: 15 residues. Germline loops: CDR1 MDHEN, CDR2 SYDVKM. CDR3 protein: CASSSLGGGVETQYF. The CDR3 nucleotides are TGTGCCAGCAGTTCCTTAGGGGGGGGAGTGGAGACCCAGTACTTC.

The chain employs TRBV20-1 and TRBJ2-6; 7 nucleotides agree with TRBD1. There are 17 residues in the CDR3. The V gene end was trimmed by 1 base and the J gene end by 1 base; junction bases not matched to a gene: 7. The V gene's germline CDR1 is DFQATT and CDR2 SNEGSKA (reference sequence). CDR3 loop: CSARVDRVISGANVLTF. CDR3 in DNA: TGCAGTGCTAGAGTCGACAGGGTTATATCTGGGGCCAACGTCCTGACTTTC.

At least ten counts were recorded for this clonotype. The chain carries TRBV20-1 and TRBJ2-7, with D maybe TRBD1 (5 bases). The germline gives CDR1 DFQATT, CDR2 SNEGSKA (reference sequence). V was cut by 1 base and J by 3 bases, with 7 bases left in between. This CDR3 comprises 12 residues. In DNA, the CDR3 is TGCAGTGCTAGAGTGGACAACTACGAGCAGTACTTC. Protein product: CSARVDNYEQYF.

There are a few counts of this clonotype. V and J are TRBV4-1 and TRBJ2-7, with TRBD1 as a possible D gene (6 bases). The CDR3 sequence is 18 residues long. Between the trimmed V and J ends, which lost 1 base and 2 bases, there was a span of 21 bases. Germline loops: CDR1 MGHRA, CDR2 YSYEKL. As DNA, the CDR3 is TGCGCCAGCAGCCAAGTATTTGGACAGTTAATATATCCCTACGAGCAGTACTTC. As protein: CASSQVFGQLIYPYEQYF.

This clonotype was observed at least ten times. DNA for the CDR3: TGTGCCAGCAAATGGGCTAGGAACACTGAAGCTTTCTTT. It yields the protein CASKWARNTEAFF. This chain connects TRBV6-1 to TRBJ1-1; D not certain. There are 13 residues in the CDR3. V was clipped by 7 bases and J by 1 base, with 10 bases between them. Looked up from germline, CDR1 is MNHNS and CDR2 is SASEGT.

Ten or more counts support this clonotype. The chain carries TRBV11-2 and TRBJ1-1; D gene ambiguous. The CDR3 is 14 amino acids. Germline V gene data show CDR1 as SGHAT and CDR2 as FQNNGV. V was pared by 4 bases and J by 0 bases, with 9 bases between. CDR3 residues: CASSSLTVNTEAFF. The CDR3 nucleotides are TGTGCCAGCAGCTCGTTGACGGTGAACACTGAAGCTTTCTTT.

This clonotype was detected only a few times. The junction differs from germline at one of its ends, possibly a read error. V is TRBV10-3 and J is TRBJ2-7; D may correspond to TRBD1 or TRBD2 (5 bases each). This CDR3 spans 15 amino acids. Germline V gene data show CDR1 as ENHRY and CDR2 as SYGVKD. The CDR3 nucleotides read TGTACCATCAGTGAGTCCGACCGAGCTGGGGGTGAGCAGTACTTC. Its translation is CTISESDRAGGEQYF.

The table lists this clonotype with a count of one. This may be a read error: a much more frequent sequence differs by one nucleotide. The CDR3: CSAGTGGAGTQYF. CDR3 in DNA: TGCAGCGCCGGGACAGGGGGCGCAGGTACGCAGTATTTT. The rearrangement joins TRBV29-1 to TRBJ2-3, with 12 bases identical to TRBD1. V dropped 7 bases and J dropped 8; count of bases not matched to a gene: 7. The V gene's germline CDR1 is SQVTM and CDR2 ANQGSEA. The CDR3 spans 13 residues.

There are many counts of this clonotype. J is TRBJ2-2 and V is TRBV11-2; D is undetermined. From germline, CDR1 is SGHAT and CDR2 FQNNGV. V lost 5 bases and J 9 bases, leaving 7 bases between the germline ends. CDR3 size: 11 residues. The CDR3 region has the DNA TGTGCCAGCAGCCGACCGCGGGAGCTGTTTTTT. The encoded protein is CASSRPRELFF.

This clonotype was found many times. The rearrangement uses TRBV10-3 and TRBJ2-3; 8 bases match TRBD2. Germline V gene lookup returns CDR1 ENHRY and CDR2 SYGVKD. The CDR3 length is 13 residues. V lost 10 bases and J lost 4; bases outside the gene matches: 7. The CDR3 DNA follows: TGTGCCACGACGGGGGGGAATGCAGATACGCAGTATTTT. Its translation: CATTGGNADTQYF.

Points on this clonotype: A far larger clone is a single base away, which makes a read error likely. The rearrangement joins TRBV5-5 to TRBJ2-1; possible D gene TRBD2, 6 bases. V lost 6 bases, J lost 9 bases, and 19 bases lay in between. The germline V gene encodes CDR1 SGHKS and CDR2 YYEKEE (reference sequence). The CDR3 loop spans 14 amino acids. CDR3 in amino acids: CASNLGTYLGEQFF. Here the CDR3 DNA reads TGTGCCAGCAACCTGGGGACTTATTTGGGTGAGCAGTTCTTC.

There are many counts of this clonotype. The chain carries TRBV29-1 and TRBJ2-7; 10 bases match TRBD1. CDR3 size: 13 residues. V dropped 7 bases and J dropped 4; count of bases not matched to a gene: 7. The germline CDR1 and CDR2 sequences are SQVTM and ANQGSEA. The CDR3 protein is CSALRDRGYEQYF. In nucleotides, the CDR3 is TGCAGCGCCTTACGGGACAGGGGATACGAGCAGTACTTC.